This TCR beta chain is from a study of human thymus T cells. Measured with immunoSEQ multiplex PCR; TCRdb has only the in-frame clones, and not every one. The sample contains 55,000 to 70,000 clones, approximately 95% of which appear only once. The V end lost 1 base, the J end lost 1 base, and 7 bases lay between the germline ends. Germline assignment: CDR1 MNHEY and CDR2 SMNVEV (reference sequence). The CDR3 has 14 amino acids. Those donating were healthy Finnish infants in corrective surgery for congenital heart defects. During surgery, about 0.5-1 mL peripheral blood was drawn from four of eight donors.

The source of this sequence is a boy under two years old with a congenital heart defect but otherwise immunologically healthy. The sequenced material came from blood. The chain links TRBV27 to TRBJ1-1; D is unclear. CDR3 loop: CASSLFAGNTEAFF. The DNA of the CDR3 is TGTGCCAGCAGTTTATTCGCGGGGAACACTGAAGCTTTCTTT.